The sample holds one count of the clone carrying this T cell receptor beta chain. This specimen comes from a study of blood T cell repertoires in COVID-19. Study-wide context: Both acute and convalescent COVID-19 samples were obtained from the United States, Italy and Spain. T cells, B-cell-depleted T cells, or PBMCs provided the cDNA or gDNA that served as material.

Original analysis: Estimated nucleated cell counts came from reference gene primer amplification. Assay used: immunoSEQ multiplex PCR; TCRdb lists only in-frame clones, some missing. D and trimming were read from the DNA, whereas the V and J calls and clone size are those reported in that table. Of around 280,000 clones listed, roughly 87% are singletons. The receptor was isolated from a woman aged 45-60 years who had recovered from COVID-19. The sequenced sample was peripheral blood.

The CDR3, as DNA: TGCGCCAGCTCGACAGATGACACAGATACGCAGTATTTT. Encoded protein: CASSTDDTDTQYF. This chain connects TRBV5-1 to TRBJ2-3, with D possibly matching TRBD1 (5 bases). Germline CDR1 and CDR2: SGHRS and YFSETQ. The V end lost 7 bases, the J end lost 2 bases, and 11 bases lay between the germline ends. CDR3 length equals 13 residues. The complete variable domain, with remaining parts taken from reference TRBV5-1 and TRBJ2-3, reads KAGVTQTPRYLIKTRGQQVTLSCSPISGHRSVSWYQQTPGQGLQFLFEYFSETQRNKGNFPGRFSGRQFSNSRSEMNVSTLELGDSALYLCASSTDDTDTQYFGPGTRLTVL.